The clone carrying this TCR beta chain appeared a single time. Looked up from germline, CDR1 is SGHAT and CDR2 is FQDESV (reference sequence). V shed 1 base and J shed 14 bases, with 24 bases lying between them. This CDR3 comprises 16 residues. This sample is part of a study of blood T cells in healthy people across ages. A second PCR, run for 7 to 11 cycles, used a sample-barcoded 5' primer plus a J-beta primer mix. Each cDNA was tagged by a template-switch adaptor containing 12 random nucleotides. Each single sample gave us at least 2.5 million CDR3-containing paired-end reads. TCRdb re-derived calls from the 5' RACE reads in MiXCR, one entry per CDR3 protein. The sample shows fewer than 1,000,000 distinct CDR3 sequences, roughly 44% of them seen only once.

This chain links TRBV11-1 with TRBJ2-1; D is perhaps TRBD2 (6 bases). Sequencing input: blood. The receptor was derived from a man aged 55 to 70 in good health. The DNA of the CDR3 is TGTGCCAGCAGCTTAGGGGTCGGGGGTCAGACGGCCTTGAAGTTCTTC. Protein product: CASSLGVGGQTALKFF.